One sample yielded the 10 T cell receptor beta chains listed below, sequenced in a study of T-cell reconstitution after alpha-beta-depleted transplantation in children. It was with unique molecular identifiers that the TCRbeta library was prepared. TCRdb re-called the PCR reads through MiXCR, storing one row per CDR3 protein. The sample yields hundreds of thousands of distinct CDR3 sequences, approximately 12% seen once. The material was PBMCs, mostly from graft donor cells, obtained 360 days after TCRalphabeta/CD19-depleted stem cell transplant. These receptors all come from a male patient between 10 and 17 years old who had a stem cell transplant for acute myeloid leukemia, so the T cells may come from the graft donor.

The sample holds a few counts of this clonotype. This sequence joins TRBV28 and TRBJ1-5; D unclear. The CDR3 extends over 11 amino acids. V lost 8 bases and J lost 7, with 9 bases in between. Germline V gene data show CDR1 as MDHEN and CDR2 as SYDVKM. The CDR3 DNA reads as TGTGCCAGCGGCGGGAGACAGCCCCAGCATTTT. It is translated as CASGGRQPQHF.

Many counts were recorded for this clonotype. The V call is TRBV12-3 or TRBV12-4, the J call TRBJ2-5; D unclear. V shed 3 bases and J shed 3 bases, with 8 bases lying between them. This CDR3 has 13 residues. The CDR3 region has the DNA TGTGCCAGCAGTTTCCGGACGGAAGAGACCCAGTACTTC. Its translation: CASSFRTEETQYF.

This clonotype has a handful of counts. The V gene is TRBV12-3 or TRBV12-4, the J gene TRBJ2-7; D is unresolved. V was pared by 6 bases and J by 2 bases, with 17 bases between. This CDR3 is 15 amino acids long. This chain's CDR3 is CASSQPLDRPYEQYF. The CDR3 bases are TGTGCCAGCAGCCAACCTCTGGACCGACCCTACGAGCAGTACTTC.

V and J are TRBV29-1 and TRBJ2-7; TRBD2 agrees at 14 bases. After removal of 5 bases from V and 3 bases from J, the junction contained 6 bases not matched to a gene. This CDR3 region has 15 residues. Germline CDR1 SQVTM, CDR2 ANQGSEA. Here the CDR3 DNA reads TGCAGCGTTTCCGGGACTAGCGGGAGTTTCTACGAGCAGTACTTC. This gives the protein CSVSGTSGSFYEQYF.

This clonotype was counted only a few times. The gene calls are TRBV11-3 and TRBJ2-1, with TRBD1 matching over 9 bases. Trimming at V came to 4 bases and at J to 3 bases, leaving 7 bases not matched to a gene. The CDR3 sequence is 16 residues long. Germline-derived CDR1 and CDR2 are SGHNT and YENEEA. The CDR3 sequence is CASSSYRGQGYNEQFF. The CDR3 DNA follows: TGTGCCAGCAGCTCCTACAGGGGGCAAGGCTACAATGAGCAGTTCTTC.

This clonotype has ten or more counts. The J gene is TRBJ2-1, the V gene TRBV4-3; 9 positions match TRBD2. Germline loops: CDR1 LGHNA, CDR2 YSLEER. The CDR3 contains 19 residues. Trimming at V came to 0 bases and at J to 1 base, leaving 10 bases not matched to a gene. CDR3 protein: CASSQDGVAGVNSYNEQFF. DNA of the CDR3: TGCGCCAGCAGCCAAGATGGAGTAGCGGGAGTAAATTCCTACAATGAGCAGTTCTTC.

This clonotype appeared a few times. V gene TRBV28 combines with J gene TRBJ2-1; no reliable D call. Trimming left V 3 bases short and J 4 bases short, with 10 bases between. The germline V gene has CDR1 MDHEN and CDR2 SYDVKM. The CDR3 sequence is 14 residues long. As DNA, the CDR3 is TGTGCCAGCAGTTTCCCGACACCGTACAATGAGCAGTTCTTC. Its translation: CASSFPTPYNEQFF.

The V and J genes are TRBV3-1 and TRBJ2-2; D gene unclear. The V end lost 7 bases, the J end lost 7 bases, and 10 bases lay between the germline ends. Germline CDR1 and CDR2: LGHDT and YNNKEL (reference sequence). This CDR3 contains 12 residues. The CDR3 loop is CASTTWGGELFF. CDR3 bases: TGTGCCAGCACCACTTGGGGCGGGGAGCTGTTTTTT.

The chain has TRBV11-1 and TRBJ2-3; weak D call: TRBD2 (6 bases). This CDR3 is 16 amino acids long. Germline-derived CDR1 and CDR2 are SGHAT and FQDESV (reference sequence). Trimming removed 3 bases at V and 1 base at J, with 14 bases between. CDR3 residues: CASSFGGRIGTDTQYF. The CDR3 bases are TGTGCCAGCAGCTTTGGAGGGAGGATCGGCACAGATACGCAGTATTTT.

V gene TRBV5-1 combines with J gene TRBJ2-7; possible D gene TRBD1, 6 bases. The V gene lost 0 bases and the J gene lost 5 bases, with 9 bases spanning the gap. Germline-derived CDR1 and CDR2 are SGHRS and YFSETQ. The CDR3 contains 13 residues. The CDR3 DNA follows: TGCGCCAGCAGCTTGGTGGGGGCCCACGAGCAGTACTTC. Translation: CASSLVGAHEQYF.